The present T cell receptor beta chain was sequenced within a study of identical twins. Study-wide results and caveats: For out-of-frame beta sequences, excess twin sharing was weaker.

Germline V lookup: CDR1 DFQATT, CDR2 SNEGSKA (reference sequence). CDR3 size: 14 residues. V dropped 3 bases and J dropped 1 base, with 11 bases sitting between them. This clonotype has a handful of counts. Antigen: not known. A single record per CDR3 protein comes from TCRdb applying MiXCR to the 5' RACE reads. The repertoire has about 730,000 distinct CDR3 sequences, around 21% of them found once; the top ten carry more than 4%. These data also featured in a second study, about T cells expressing NK-cell markers. That work states: Most of the eight sequenced donors tested HCMV-seropositive; one tested seronegative. HCMV specificity of expanded NKG2C+ T cell clones remained unclear.

The sample consisted of PBMCs. The receptor's source is a woman aged 18 to 35 in good health. The chain has TRBV20-1 and TRBJ2-3, with D perhaps matching TRBD1 or TRBD2 (6 bases each). CDR3 protein: CSASRGPGTDTQYF. DNA of the CDR3: TGCAGTGCTAGCCGGGGGCCCGGCACAGATACGCAGTATTTT.